The T cell receptor beta chain described here comes from a study of T cell responses to AZD1222 COVID-19 vaccine (dated by TCRdb to about 2021). Some background on the complete study: AZD1222 recipients with second doses at about 4 weeks or about 12 weeks were pooled, because spike-specific TCR depth and breadth did not differ between schedules. TCR sequencing covered over 230 trial participants: 200 to 220 given two doses of AZD1222 and about 26 given two doses of MenACWY control vaccine. Enrollment into the trials was organized by age into subgroups of 18-55, 56-69 and 70-plus years, and those subgroups contained about 160, 30 and 59 TCR-sequenced participants, respectively. General study outcomes and caveats: Vaccine-associated CD4 TCRs spanned the whole spike protein, with dominant responses in regions 160-218 and 743-854. Because no samples from the day 14 peak response were available, repertoires could be characterized only after the peak T cell response. In the small 56-69-year group, the increase in depth fell short of significance, most likely because of low power. Only five to seven AZD1222 recipients were SARS-CoV-2 seropositive at baseline, limiting conclusions about previously exposed vaccinees. After two AZD1222 doses, both the breadth and the depth of spike-specific TCRs were significantly higher than at day 0 and than in MenACWY recipients. Reportedly, almost half of the unique spike-specific TCRs recognized epitopes lying outside the regions that are mutated in the B.1.351 and B.1.1.7 variants. Most participants were white British and females outnumbered males, and the authors suggested that clonal diversity may have been underestimated.

The CDR3 regions of human TCRbeta chains were analyzed by immunosequencing. As for how the authors treated the data: TCRs in the repertoires were compared against a reference library of SARS-CoV-2-specific TCRs that had been generated with the MIRA antigen-specificity platform. Breadth was defined as the fraction of unique TCRs that were SARS-CoV-2-associated, and depth was defined as the fraction of total T cells that were SARS-CoV-2-associated. Using the MIRA data, each spike-specific TCR was assigned both to the spike region to which the TCR was reactive and to a CD4 or CD8 class. Log10-transformed breadth and depth values were compared by one-way ANOVA with Sidak's multiple comparisons tests. The table was pulled from immuneACCESS by TCRdb, which kept in-frame rearrangements only. Such tables lose some clones; where checked, under half of the loss comes from unresolved V genes, and the rest has no known cause. V and J calls plus clone size are reproduced from that table; the DNA served to infer D and trimming. The sample table contains over 150,000 clones; only one count was recorded for over 80% of them. The ten most abundant clones make up under 8% of the sample.

What the time point label conveys for this sample: baseline before first vaccination. Vaccinee samples came from UK trials COV001 and COV002, including a single-blind randomized controlled phase 2/3 trial of AZD1222 (ChAdOx1 nCoV-19) in healthy adults. For TCRbeta chain sequencing, PBMC samples were collected from trial participants at day 0 and at day 28 after the second dose. With regard to this clone: No cognate antigen has been identified for it. Per-nucleotide qualities are absent, and no much larger clonotype sits a single base away.

Germline trimming: 0 bases from V, 6 bases from J; junction bases outside gene matches: 3. Its CDR3 holds 14 amino acids, cysteine through phenylalanine. Only CDR3 DNA remains: 42 bases, in frame from the first base. The germline V gene provides CDR1 SGHRS and CDR2 YFSETQ. The sequencing here drew on peripheral blood, taken on day 0 of AZD1222 vaccination. In this chain, TRBV5-1 is recombined with TRBJ2-1; TRBD1 lines up with 7 middle nucleotides. The TCR comes from an adult in good health. For the CDR3, the sequence is CASSLGAGGNEQFF. The DNA reads as follows: TGCGCCAGCAGCTTGGGGGCAGGGGGCAATGAGCAGTTCTTC.